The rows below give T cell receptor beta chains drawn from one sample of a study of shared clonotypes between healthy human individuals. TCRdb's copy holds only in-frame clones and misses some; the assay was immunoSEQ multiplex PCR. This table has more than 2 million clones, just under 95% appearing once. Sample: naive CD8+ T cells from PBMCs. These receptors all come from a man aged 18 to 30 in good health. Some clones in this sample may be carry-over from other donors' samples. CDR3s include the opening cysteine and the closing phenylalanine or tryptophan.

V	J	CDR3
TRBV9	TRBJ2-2	CASSVPAGELFF
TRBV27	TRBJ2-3	CASSSNREITDTQYF
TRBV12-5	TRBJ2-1	CASRAGANYNEQFF
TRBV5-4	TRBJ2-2	CASSLGARGLANTGELFF
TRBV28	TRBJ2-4	CASSIRTDRLAKNIQYF
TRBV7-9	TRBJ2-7	CASSLAQSLALGYEQYF
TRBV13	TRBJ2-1	CASSQPLGLEGREQFF
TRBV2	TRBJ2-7	CASRTTESYSYEQYF
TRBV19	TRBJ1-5	CASSYGNQPQHF
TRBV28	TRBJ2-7	CASSKTYEQYF
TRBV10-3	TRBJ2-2	CAIADTGELFF
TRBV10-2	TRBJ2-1	CASIQRASYNEQFF
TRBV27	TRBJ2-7	CASSYRIAGPSYEQYF